These 5 T cell receptor beta chains were sequenced from one sample in a study of Ad26.COV2.S vaccination and SARS-CoV-2 variants. Only in-frame clones appear in the TCRdb table, and some are missing; sequencing was by immunoSEQ multiplex PCR. This table holds about 480,000 clones, around 88% found once. Treatment given: roughly 18 received Ad26.COV2.S at low or high dose, single or two shots; 5 received placebo; per-sample allocation not given. The samples were gathered on day 63 after the first injection of vaccine or placebo. Sample: peripheral blood, taken in a trial of Ad26.COV2.S vaccine versus placebo. The origin of the receptors is a person between 18 and 59 years old who received the Ad26.COV2.S COVID-19 vaccine or a placebo.

This chain joins TRBV30 and TRBJ2-4; D possibly corresponds to TRBD1 (6 bases). Trimming removed 4 bases at V and 6 bases at J, with 16 bases between. The germline gives CDR1 GTSNPN, CDR2 SVGIG (reference sequence). The CDR3 sequence is 14 residues long. CDR3 in DNA: TGTGCCTGGACCGAGGACAGCGCTATAAACATTCAGTACTTC. Amino acids: CAWTEDSAINIQYF.

The chain combines TRBV16 with TRBJ2-3, with 10 positions matching TRBD2. Germline CDR1 reads KGHSY; CDR2 reads FQNENV. This CDR3 is built from 14 residues. Trimming at V came to 4 bases and at J to 6 bases, leaving 4 bases not matched to a gene. CDR3 amino acids: CASSLASGSDTQYF. Written as DNA, the CDR3 is TGTGCCAGCAGCCTCGCTAGCGGGAGTGATACGCAGTATTTT.

The V gene is TRBV28, the J gene TRBJ2-2; D is perhaps TRBD1 (5 bases). The length of the CDR3 is 13 residues. The V and J ends lost 8 bases and 5 bases respectively, with 12 bases between them. Germline V gene sequence: CDR1 MDHEN, CDR2 SYDVKM. The CDR3, as DNA: TGTGCCAGCGTCAGGGATGGGACCGGGGAGCTGTTTTTT. Translation: CASVRDGTGELFF. Based on the CDR3 plus reference TRBV28 and TRBJ2-2, the full variable domain is DVKVTQSSRYLVKRTGEKVFLECVQDMDHENMFWYRQDPGLGLRLIYFSYDVKMKEKGDIPEGYSVSREKKERFSLILESASTNQTSMYLCASVRDGTGELFFGEGSRLTVL.

The rearrangement joins TRBV7-2 to TRBJ2-3; D is possibly TRBD2 (5 bases). The V end was cut by 1 base, the J end by 4 bases, with 12 bases between. Per the germline V gene, CDR1 is SGHTA and CDR2 is FQGNSA. The CDR3 is 15 residues long. The CDR3 sequence: CASSLVRGEADTQYF. Written as DNA, the CDR3 is TGTGCCAGCAGCTTAGTCCGGGGAGAGGCAGATACGCAGTATTTT.

The sample holds one count of this clone. This sequence joins TRBV3-1 (or the pseudogene TRBV3-2) and TRBJ2-2; TRBD2 might be the D (5 bases). Looked up from germline, CDR1 is LGHDT and CDR2 is YNNKEL (reference sequence). CDR3 length: 15 amino acids. The ends were cut back, 0 bases at V and 6 bases at J, with 11 bases in the middle. CDR3 coding DNA: TGTGCCAGCAGCCAAGATGCGAGGGTTTCCGGGGAGCTGTTTTTT. This codes for CASSQDARVSGELFF.